The 23 T cell receptor beta chains in this list originate from one sample, sequenced in a study of OX40 agonist ivuxolimab in advanced cancers. The data were produced by immunoSEQ multiplex PCR, yet TCRdb's version contains in-frame clones alone and is incomplete. Of about 120,000 clones in the sample, 75% to 90% are singletons; the top ten hold roughly 0.59%. This sample comprised CD4+ or CD8+ T cells sorted from blood, obtained in a trial of the OX40 agonist ivuxolimab. The receptors stem from an adult with an advanced solid tumor such as melanoma, head and neck, liver or kidney cancer.

The chain recombines TRBV29-1 with TRBJ1-1, with D unresolved. Trimming shortened V by 7 bases and J by 2 bases, and 8 bases separated the two germline ends. Germline assignment: CDR1 SQVTM and CDR2 ANQGSEA. CDR3 size: 11 residues. The CDR3 spells CSGRQNTEAFF. In DNA, the CDR3 is TGCAGCGGACGACAAAACACTGAAGCTTTCTTT.

The chain combines TRBV25-1 with TRBJ1-2, with D perhaps TRBD1 (6 bases). Germline-derived CDR1 and CDR2 are MGHDK and SYGVNS. CDR3 size: 13 residues. V lost 2 bases and J lost 4, with 8 bases in between. In DNA, the CDR3 is TGTGCCAGCAGTGAAGACAGGAGCTATGGCTACACCTTC. It codes for CASSEDRSYGYTF.

The chain employs TRBV4-3 and TRBJ1-3; D is uncertain. V lost 3 bases and J lost 0, with 18 bases in between. The germline V gene encodes CDR1 LGHNA and CDR2 YSLEER. The CDR3 spans 18 residues. This chain's CDR3 is CASSQSAIRYGSGNTIYF. CDR3 nucleotides: TGCGCCAGCAGCCAGAGTGCTATCAGGTACGGCTCTGGAAACACCATATATTTT.

The chain uses TRBV19 and TRBJ1-5; 8 nucleotides line up with TRBD1. V shed 8 bases and J 7 bases; nucleotides not matched to a gene: 7. CDR1 is LNHDA, CDR2 SQIVND, per germline (reference sequence). This CDR3 comprises 13 residues. CDR3 loop: CASRRTGTQPQHF. CDR3 nucleotide sequence: TGTGCCAGTCGTCGGACAGGGACACAGCCCCAGCATTTT.

This chain uses TRBV7-9 with TRBJ2-7; 7 positions agree with TRBD1. There are 14 residues in the CDR3. Trimming at V came to 0 bases and at J to 6 bases, leaving 5 bases not matched to a gene. Germline assignment: CDR1 SEHNR and CDR2 FQNEAQ (reference sequence). The CDR3 region is CASSLARDSSEQYF. The CDR3 DNA sequence: TGTGCCAGCAGCTTAGCTAGGGACAGCTCCGAGCAGTACTTC. Filled out from reference TRBV7-9 and TRBJ2-7, the complete variable domain reads DTGVSQNPRHKITKRGQNVTFRCDPISEHNRLYWYRQTLGQGPEFLTYFQNEAQLEKSRLLSDRFSAERPKGSFSTLEIQRTEQGDSAMYLCASSLARDSSEQYFGPGTRLTVT.

The rearrangement joins TRBV19 to TRBJ2-2, with 8 bases matching TRBD1. With V trimmed by 3 bases and J by 5 bases, 5 bases remained unmatched. The CDR3 sequence is 15 residues long. In germline, CDR1 is LNHDA, CDR2 SQIVND (reference sequence). DNA of the CDR3: TGTGCCAGTAGTATGAGCAGGGGGCCGACCGGGGAGCTGTTTTTT. Translating it yields CASSMSRGPTGELFF.

The genes are TRBV7-2 and TRBJ1-3; D is unresolved. The germline gives CDR1 SGHTA, CDR2 FQGNSA. V was trimmed by 6 bases and J by 0 bases, leaving 9 bases between them. The CDR3 loop spans 14 amino acids. The CDR3 nucleotides are TGTGCCAGCAGACTAGCAAGCTCTGGAAACACCATATATTTT. This sequence encodes CASRLASSGNTIYF.

The chain has TRBV29-1 and TRBJ1-4, with TRBD1 matching over 7 bases. Germline assignment: CDR1 SQVTM and CDR2 ANQGSEA. J gave up 3 bases and V 7 bases, and 8 bases lay outside the gene matches. The CDR3 sequence is 14 residues long. The CDR3 DNA reads TGCAGCGCTAACCCCGGGACAGCTAATGAAAAACTGTTTTTT. Protein: CSANPGTANEKLFF.

Remarks on this clone: Relative to the germline gene, one junction end is altered; a read error may explain this. The chain employs TRBV5-3 and TRBJ1-2, with 12 nucleotides matching TRBD1. TRBV5-3 is recorded as an ORF, its role being uncertain. The CDR3 length is 14 residues. The CDR3 nucleotides read TGTGCCAGCAGCTTTCCCGGGACAGGGGGCGGCTACACCTTC. The encoded protein is CASSFPGTGGGYTF.

A few counts support this clone. The chain employs TRBV27 and TRBJ2-1; 7 bases align to TRBD1. Germline V gene sequence: CDR1 MNHEY, CDR2 SMNVEV (reference sequence). There are 16 residues in the CDR3. J was trimmed by 0 bases and V by 1 base; bases with no gene match: 3. Here the CDR3 reads CASSLLGGSSYNEQFF. Written as DNA, the CDR3 is TGTGCCAGCAGTTTATTAGGGGGCAGCTCCTACAATGAGCAGTTCTTC.

Written as DNA, the CDR3 is TGTGCCTGGGCGGGGAGAGGCGGGATTGAAGCTTTCTTT. The encoded protein is CAWAGRGGIEAFF. The chain joins TRBV30 to TRBJ1-1; D is ambiguous. The CDR3 has 13 amino acids. CDR1 and CDR2 (germline): GTSNPN, SVGIG (reference sequence). Trimming shortened V by 5 bases and J by 7 bases, and 17 bases separated the two germline ends. Full variable domain (rest looked up from reference TRBV30 and TRBJ1-1): SQTIHQWPATLVQPVGSPLSLECTVEGTSNPNLYWYRQAAGRGLQLLFYSVGIGQISSEVPQNLSASRPQDRQFILSSKKLLLSDSGFYLCAWAGRGGIEAFFGQGTRLTVV.

This chain links TRBV6-1 with TRBJ2-3; perhaps TRBD2 as D (5 bases). Trimming removed 2 bases from V and 4 bases from J, with 10 bases in between. This CDR3 spans 14 amino acids. CDR1 and CDR2 (germline): MNHNS, SASEGT. The DNA of the CDR3 is TGTGCCAGCAGTGAACTGCTAGCATCAGATACGCAGTATTTT. Translating gives CASSELLASDTQYF.

This clone was observed a handful of times. The chain is built from TRBV15 and TRBJ2-5, with no clear D. Deletions cut 0 bases from V and 7 bases from J, with 15 bases between. The CDR3 is made up of 15 amino acids. CDR1 and CDR2 (germline): LNHNV, YYDKDF (reference sequence). CDR3 protein: CATSRDRSDSGTQYF. CDR3 coding DNA: TGTGCCACCAGCAGAGATCGAAGCGATAGTGGGACCCAGTACTTC.

The sample holds one count of this clone. The rearrangement joins TRBV2 to TRBJ2-3, with TRBD1 matching 7 bases. Trimming cost V 5 bases and J 6 bases; bases outside gene matches: 11. Germline lookup yields CDR1 SNHLY and CDR2 FYNNEI. The CDR3 is 15 amino acids. Here the CDR3 DNA reads TGTGCCAGCAGTCGTGGACAGGTTTTAAAGGATACGCAGTATTTT. Protein sequence: CASSRGQVLKDTQYF.

The genes are TRBV7-2 and TRBJ1-5; 7 bases match TRBD1. The CDR3 has 16 residues. Trimming removed 1 base from V and 4 bases from J; junction bases left unmatched: 7. Germline values: CDR1 SGHTA, CDR2 FQGNSA. In nucleotides, the CDR3 is TGTGCCAGCAGCTTAGACGCAGGGGGGACGAATCAGCCCCAGCATTTT. Translation: CASSLDAGGTNQPQHF. Full variable domain (rest looked up from reference TRBV7-2 and TRBJ1-5): GAGVSQSPSNKVTEKGKDVELRCDPISGHTALYWYRQSLGQGLEFLIYFQGNSAPDKSGLPSDRFSAERTGGSVSTLTIQRTQQEDSAVYLCASSLDAGGTNQPQHFGDGTRLSIL.

This chain joins TRBV28 and TRBJ2-7; D not resolved. The V and J ends lost 3 bases and 6 bases respectively, with 9 bases between them. CDR1 is MDHEN, CDR2 SYDVKM, per germline. This CDR3 region has 12 residues. The CDR3 here is CASSFSLGEQYF. CDR3 DNA: TGTGCCAGCAGTTTCTCACTTGGCGAGCAGTACTTC.

The chain combines TRBV11-2 with TRBJ2-7; D not resolved. With 5 bases removed from V and 2 bases from J, the gap between germline ends came to 13 bases. The CDR3 contains 14 residues. The germline V gene has CDR1 SGHAT and CDR2 FQNNGV. In nucleotides, the CDR3 is TGTGCCAGCAGCCACGCACGGGCGCCCTACGAGCAGTACTTC. Translation: CASSHARAPYEQYF.

The rearrangement joins TRBV18 to TRBJ1-1; 9 positions agree with TRBD1. Trimming removed 4 bases from V and 3 bases from J; junction bases left unmatched: 6. CDR1 and CDR2 (germline): KGHSH, LQKENI. CDR3 length: 15 amino acids. CDR3 protein: CASSQGQGFDTEAFF. The CDR3 DNA follows: TGTGCCAGCTCACAGGGACAGGGCTTTGACACTGAAGCTTTCTTT.

V usage is TRBV7-9 and J usage is TRBJ2-1, with 9 bases identical to TRBD1. This CDR3 contains 17 residues. J lost 8 bases, V lost 5 bases, and 16 bases had no gene match. Germline CDR1 SEHNR, CDR2 FQNEAQ (reference sequence). The CDR3 loop is CASSPFLQGARLYEQFF. The CDR3, as DNA: TGTGCCAGCAGCCCCTTCTTACAGGGGGCGCGTCTATATGAGCAGTTCTTC.

The chain couples TRBV4-3 to TRBJ1-2; 12 nucleotides align to TRBD1. Germline V gene data show CDR1 as LGHNA and CDR2 as YSLEER. The CDR3 runs to 15 residues. The junction had 8 bases not matched to a gene; V was cut back by 4 bases and J by 8 bases. The CDR3 here is CASSLGQGAGGGYTF. The CDR3 bases are TGCGCCAGCAGCCTGGGACAGGGGGCAGGAGGGGGCTACACCTTC.

The chain employs TRBV15 and TRBJ1-1; 7 nucleotides align to TRBD1. After removal of 5 bases from V and 1 base from J, the junction contained 4 bases not matched to a gene. CDR1 is LNHNV, CDR2 YYDKDF, per germline (reference sequence). The CDR3 loop spans 14 amino acids. The CDR3 nucleotides read TGTGCCACCAGCCCCCGGACAGGGAACACTGAAGCTTTCTTT. It specifies CATSPRTGNTEAFF.

This chain connects TRBV5-5 to TRBJ2-7; D is undetermined. CDR1 is SGHKS, CDR2 YYEKEE, per germline (reference sequence). V was clipped by 6 bases and J by 4 bases, with 17 bases between them. The CDR3 length is 14 residues. The chain's CDR3 is CASTLGWLTYEQYF. The CDR3, as DNA: TGTGCCAGCACCCTAGGGTGGCTCACTTACGAGCAGTACTTC.

This clone was recorded once. V gene TRBV19 combines with J gene TRBJ1-1; D is perhaps TRBD1 (5 bases). V was clipped by 3 bases and J by 5 bases, with 7 bases between them. Germline V gene lookup returns CDR1 LNHDA and CDR2 SQIVND (reference sequence). The CDR3 consists of 12 residues. The CDR3 DNA sequence: TGTGCCAGTAGTATGCGGGGGACTGAAGCTTTCTTT. Protein: CASSMRGTEAFF.